This entry lists 22 T cell receptor beta chains sequenced from one sample in a study of technical replicates of blood from a few donors. Measured with immunoSEQ multiplex PCR; TCRdb has only the in-frame clones, and not every one. The sample yields about 60,000 clones, approximately 83% seen once. Sample: PBMCs. The receptor set was obtained from a human donor in good health. Some clones in this sample may be carry-over from other donors' samples.

The chain recombines TRBV5-1 with TRBJ1-1; 9 bases agree with TRBD1. CDR1 is SGHRS and CDR2 is YFSETQ in the germline V gene. The J segment lost 4 bases and the V segment lost 5 bases, leaving 3 bases of the junction unmatched. The CDR3 sequence is 13 residues long. The CDR3 here is CASSKGQGTEAFF. In nucleotides, the CDR3 is TGCGCCAGCAGTAAGGGACAGGGCACTGAAGCTTTCTTT.

The CDR3 loop is CASSGSFGIGNQPQHF. The CDR3 DNA reads as TGTGCCAGCAGTGGGTCATTCGGGATTGGCAATCAGCCCCAGCATTTT. V is TRBV6-1 and J is TRBJ1-5; no definite D call. Looked up from germline, CDR1 is MNHNS and CDR2 is SASEGT. Trimming left V 4 bases short and J 2 bases short, with 15 bases between. The CDR3 loop spans 16 amino acids.

The V call is TRBV12-5, the J call TRBJ2-2, with D possibly matching TRBD1 (5 bases). Germline loops: CDR1 LGHNT, CDR2 FRNRAP. CDR3 length equals 15 residues. The V end was cut by 6 bases, the J end by 1 base, with 12 bases between. The CDR3 nucleotides read TGTGCTAGTGGCACAGGACAACTGAACACCGGGGAGCTGTTTTTT. The encoded protein is CASGTGQLNTGELFF.

The J gene is TRBJ2-2, the V gene TRBV2, with TRBD2 matching 8 bases. There are 15 residues in the CDR3. Looked up from germline, CDR1 is SNHLY and CDR2 is FYNNEI. The V and J ends lost 4 bases and 6 bases, in that order; junction bases with no gene match: 7. Written as DNA, the CDR3 is TGTGCCAGCAGTGGTAGCGGGGCCGGGGCCGGGGAGCTGTTTTTT. It encodes CASSGSGAGAGELFF.

This clone occurred once. The chain carries TRBV14 and TRBJ1-6; possibly TRBD1 for D (6 bases). The CDR3 consists of 14 residues. The V end was cut by 4 bases, the J end by 7 bases, with 11 bases between. Germline CDR1 and CDR2: SGHDN and FVKESK. CDR3 protein: CASSLVRGNSPLHF. CDR3 coding DNA: TGTGCCAGCAGCCTTGTTAGGGGGAATTCACCCCTCCACTTT.

The CDR3 region is CASSQGASGSSYNEQFF. The CDR3 DNA is TGCGCCAGCAGCCAAGGGGCTAGCGGTAGCTCCTACAATGAGCAGTTCTTC. V is TRBV4-3 and J is TRBJ2-1; TRBD2 matches 7 bases. CDR3 length: 17 residues. V shed 1 base, J shed 0 bases, and the junction held 6 bases outside the gene matches. CDR1 is LGHNA and CDR2 is YSLEER in the germline V gene.

This rearrangement joins TRBV4-3 to TRBJ2-5; the match to TRBD1 covers 7 bases. V lost 2 bases to trimming and J lost 5 bases; unmatched junction nucleotides: 8. Germline CDR1 LGHNA, CDR2 YSLEER. The CDR3 is made up of 15 amino acids. The CDR3: CASSQKRGGWETQYF. In nucleotides, the CDR3 is TGCGCCAGCAGCCAAAAACGAGGGGGCTGGGAGACCCAGTACTTC.

This rearrangement joins TRBV19 to TRBJ1-2, with 7 positions matching TRBD1. CDR3 length: 15 residues. CDR1 and CDR2 from the germline V gene are LNHDA and SQIVND (reference sequence). V was pared by 1 base and J by 4 bases, with 6 bases of the junction left unmatched. The CDR3, as DNA: TGTGCCAGTAGTATAGTAGGGGGCGGTGGCTATGGCTACACCTTC. It is translated as CASSIVGGGGYGYTF.

This chain uses TRBV6-5 with TRBJ1-1; TRBD1 matches 8 bases. J lost 1 base, V lost 5 bases, and 3 bases had no gene match. Per germline, CDR1 MNHEY and CDR2 SVGAGI. CDR3 length: 14 amino acids. In DNA, the CDR3 is TGTGCCAGCAGTAAAACAGGGGGGAACACTGAAGCTTTCTTT. Amino acid sequence: CASSKTGGNTEAFF.

The gene calls are TRBV7-2 and TRBJ2-1; D might be TRBD2 (7 bases). V was trimmed by 6 bases and J by 4 bases, leaving 16 bases between them. CDR3 length equals 15 residues. Germline lookup yields CDR1 SGHTA and CDR2 FQGNSA. CDR3 DNA: TGTGCCAGCAGGACCGGGGGGCCTACATACAATGAGCAGTTCTTC. This translates into CASRTGGPTYNEQFF.

CDR3 DNA sequence: TGTGCCACCGGCGACAGACCGAAGGAACCAGTTGAAGCTTTCTTT. Encoded protein: CATGDRPKEPVEAFF. This sequence joins TRBV10-3 and TRBJ1-1; tentatively, D is TRBD1 (5 bases). The CDR3 runs to 15 residues. The germline V gene has CDR1 ENHRY and CDR2 SYGVKD. With 10 bases removed from V and 7 bases from J, the gap between germline ends came to 25 bases.

The chain is built from TRBV28 and TRBJ1-2; TRBD1 might be the D (6 bases). Per the germline V gene, CDR1 is MDHEN and CDR2 is SYDVKM. The CDR3 runs to 14 residues. The V gene lost 4 bases and the J gene lost 8 bases, with 17 bases spanning the gap. The CDR3 spells CASSSTGIGKGYTF. The CDR3, as DNA: TGTGCCAGCAGTTCCACAGGGATCGGAAAAGGCTACACCTTC.

There are a few counts of this clone. The gene calls are TRBV7-2 and TRBJ1-1, with D possibly being TRBD1 (5 bases). Deletions cut 2 bases from V and 2 bases from J, with 12 bases between. CDR1 and CDR2 (germline): SGHTA, FQGNSA. The CDR3 is 15 residues long. CDR3 in amino acids: CASSLRGETNTEAFF. The CDR3 nucleotides read TGTGCCAGCAGCTTACGGGGGGAGACAAACACTGAAGCTTTCTTT.

V is TRBV7-9 and J is TRBJ2-5; D gene uncertain. CDR3 length: 14 residues. CDR1 and CDR2 (germline): SEHNR, FQNEAQ (reference sequence). Trimming removed 3 bases from V and 1 base from J, with 9 bases in between. CDR3 sequence: CASSFPVIQETQYF. The CDR3 bases are TGTGCCAGCAGCTTTCCGGTCATCCAAGAGACCCAGTACTTC. Supplemented by reference TRBV7-9 and TRBJ2-5, the full variable domain reads DTGVSQNPRHKITKRGQNVTFRCDPISEHNRLYWYRQTLGQGPEFLTYFQNEAQLEKSRLLSDRFSAERPKGSFSTLEIQRTEQGDSAMYLCASSFPVIQETQYFGPGTRLLVL.

The genes are TRBV25-1 and TRBJ2-1; possibly TRBD2 for D (6 bases). V lost 4 bases to trimming and J lost 8 bases, with 12 bases between them. This CDR3 is built from 13 residues. The germline V gene has CDR1 MGHDK and CDR2 SYGVNS. DNA for the CDR3: TGTGCCAGCAGTGGTTGGGGGGTCCATGAGCAGTTCTTC. Residues: CASSGWGVHEQFF.

This sequence joins TRBV4-3 and TRBJ2-7; 11 nucleotides line up with TRBD1. Germline assignment: CDR1 LGHNA and CDR2 YSLEER. CDR3 length: 15 residues. V dropped 1 base and J dropped 5; count of bases not matched to a gene: 4. CDR3: CASSQARDRGNEQYF. The DNA for the CDR3 is TGCGCCAGCAGCCAAGCCCGGGACAGGGGGAACGAGCAGTACTTC.

This clone has just one count. The V gene is TRBV5-6, the J gene TRBJ1-4, with a tentative D call TRBD1 (6 bases). The CDR3 sequence is 14 residues long. Germline V gene sequence: CDR1 SGHDT, CDR2 YYEEEE. Trimming left V 4 bases short and J 0 bases short, with 7 bases between. CDR3: CASSRGSTNEKLFF. The CDR3 region has the DNA TGTGCCAGCAGCAGGGGGTCAACTAATGAAAAACTGTTTTTT.

V is TRBV7-2 and J is TRBJ2-4; D perhaps matches TRBD2 (6 bases). CDR1 SGHTA and CDR2 FQGNSA come from the germline V gene. V was shortened by 5 bases and J by 9 bases, with 14 bases between the two germline ends. The CDR3 runs 13 residues. The CDR3 nucleotides are TGTGCCAGCAGCCGCGGGGAATTCGGCATTCAGTACTTC. Protein product: CASSRGEFGIQYF.

J is TRBJ1-5 and V is TRBV5-8; 10 positions agree with TRBD1. After removal of 6 bases from V and 5 bases from J, the junction contained 5 bases not matched to a gene. CDR1 and CDR2 (germline): SGHTS, YDEGEE. The CDR3 totals 14 residues. CDR3 protein: CASNEGQGHQPQHF. The DNA for the CDR3 is TGTGCCAGCAACGAGGGACAGGGGCATCAGCCCCAGCATTTT.

The V call is TRBV14, the J call TRBJ2-3, with 11 nucleotides matching TRBD1. V lost 4 bases, J lost 5 bases, and 5 bases stayed unmatched. Germline V CDR1 and CDR2: SGHDN, FVKESK. The CDR3 covers 15 residues. The CDR3 spells CASSRGDRGIDTQYF. CDR3 in DNA: TGTGCCAGCAGCCGCGGGGACAGGGGGATAGATACGCAGTATTTT.

The V call is TRBV7-8, the J call TRBJ2-4, with 8 bases identical to TRBD2. The CDR3 runs 19 residues. Germline V gene data show CDR1 as SGHVS and CDR2 as FQNEAQ. Trimming took 5 bases from V and 0 from J; bases not matched to a gene: 15. The CDR3 spells CASSPRFAGGPLAKNIQYF. The CDR3 DNA reads TGTGCCAGCAGCCCACGTTTCGCGGGAGGTCCGCTAGCCAAAAACATTCAGTACTTC.

The chain has TRBV7-3 and TRBJ2-5; possible D gene TRBD2, 6 bases. V dropped 1 base and J dropped 4 bases, with 7 bases sitting between them. The CDR3 totals 13 residues. In germline, CDR1 is SGHTA, CDR2 FQGTGA. Written as DNA, the CDR3 is TGTGCCAGCAGCTTAAGGCGGGGAGAGACCCAGTACTTC. Protein product: CASSLRRGETQYF.